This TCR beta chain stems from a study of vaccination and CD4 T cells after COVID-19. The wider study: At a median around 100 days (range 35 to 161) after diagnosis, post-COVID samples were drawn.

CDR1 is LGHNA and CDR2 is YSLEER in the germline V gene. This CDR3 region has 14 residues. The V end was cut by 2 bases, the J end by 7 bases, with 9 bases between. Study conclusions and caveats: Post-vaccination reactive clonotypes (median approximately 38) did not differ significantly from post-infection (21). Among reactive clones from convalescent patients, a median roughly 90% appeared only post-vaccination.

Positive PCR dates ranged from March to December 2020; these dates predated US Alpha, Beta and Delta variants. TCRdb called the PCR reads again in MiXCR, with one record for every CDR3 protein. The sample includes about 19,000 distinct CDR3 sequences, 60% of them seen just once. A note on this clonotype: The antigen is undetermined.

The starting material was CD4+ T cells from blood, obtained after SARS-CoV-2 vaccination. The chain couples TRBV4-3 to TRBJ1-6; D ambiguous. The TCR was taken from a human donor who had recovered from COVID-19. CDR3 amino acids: CASSQRTRNSPLHF. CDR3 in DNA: TGCGCCAGCAGCCAACGTACAAGAAATTCACCCCTCCACTTT.